This entry lists 29 T cell receptor beta chains sequenced from one sample in a study of regulatory T cells in long-lasting Graves disease. The authors built TCR beta libraries using iRepertoire HTBI primers and Arm-PCR of CDR3 regions. MiXCR was run by TCRdb on the multiplex PCR reads, yielding one entry per CDR3 protein. The data show hundreds of thousands of distinct CDR3 sequences, approximately 15% seen once. Stated time point: newly diagnosed GD, antithyroid drugs for less than 3 months. Making the TCR library involved RNA that had been extracted from PBMCs. These same data were also listed under a study on T cells in Graves' hyperthyroidism and ophthalmopathy.

The sample here was peripheral blood mononuclear cells (PBMCs), taken at new diagnosis, from a patient treated with antithyroid drugs. These receptors all stem from a woman in her 30s with Graves disease.

This clonotype showed up many times. The gene calls are TRBV6-5 and TRBJ1-2; D is undetermined. Germline loops: CDR1 MNHEY, CDR2 SVGAGI. The CDR3 runs 13 residues. V lost 2 bases and J lost 8, with 12 bases in between. The CDR3 coding sequence is TGTGCCAGCAGTTACGCACCCGATGGGGGCTACACCTTC. The encoded protein is CASSYAPDGGYTF.

A few counts support this clonotype. The rearrangement joins TRBV3-1 to TRBJ2-6; 7 positions agree with TRBD1. With V trimmed by 4 bases and J by 6 bases, 9 bases remained unmatched. This CDR3 has 16 residues. CDR1 is LGHDT and CDR2 is YNNKEL in the germline V gene (reference sequence). CDR3 sequence: CASSRQGQQMANVLTF. Written as DNA, the CDR3 is TGTGCCAGCAGCCGACAGGGCCAGCAAATGGCCAACGTCCTGACTTTC.

This clonotype was observed at least ten times. The J gene is TRBJ2-3, the V gene TRBV2, with 12 positions matching TRBD2. V lost 7 bases and J lost 6; bases outside the gene matches: 8. CDR1 and CDR2 (germline): SNHLY, FYNNEI. The CDR3 is made up of 15 amino acids. In DNA, the CDR3 is TGTGCCAGCATGGGGCTAGCGGGAGGGACCGATACGCAGTATTTT. As protein: CASMGLAGGTDTQYF.

The gene calls are TRBV20-1 and TRBJ2-2; 10 nucleotides match TRBD2. With 1 base clipped from V and 4 bases from J, the junction kept 3 bases outside the gene matches. The CDR3 extends over 15 amino acids. Germline CDR1 reads DFQATT; CDR2 reads SNEGSKA (reference sequence). The CDR3 sequence: CSARVLAGITGELFF. The CDR3 region has the DNA TGCAGTGCTAGAGTACTAGCGGGGATCACCGGGGAGCTGTTTTTT.

This clonotype has ten or more counts. The chain couples TRBV12-3 or TRBV12-4 to TRBJ2-1; 8 bases are shared with TRBD2. The CDR3 is made up of 18 amino acids. J gave up 2 bases and V 3 bases, and 12 bases lay outside the gene matches. The CDR3 DNA follows: TGTGCCAGCAGTTTTTCGTCTTTGTGGGGACTAGCCTACAATGAGCAGTTCTTC. It yields the protein CASSFSSLWGLAYNEQFF.

The V gene is TRBV7-9, the J gene TRBJ2-3; D may be TRBD2 (7 bases). The CDR3 length is 14 residues. Trimming left V 1 base short and J 6 bases short, with 11 bases between. Per germline, CDR1 SEHNR and CDR2 FQNEAQ (reference sequence). CDR3 in DNA: TGTGCCAGCAGCTTAGGCGAGGGGGGGGATACGCAGTATTTT. Its translation: CASSLGEGGDTQYF.

The chain couples TRBV12-3 or TRBV12-4 to TRBJ2-5; a possible D gene is TRBD1 (5 bases). The CDR3 length is 16 residues. V lost 4 bases and J 1 base, leaving 16 bases between the germline ends. CDR3 nucleotides: TGTGCCAGCAGTTCGAGGCAGGGCCCCCTCCAAGAGACCCAGTACTTC. Translation: CASSSRQGPLQETQYF.

This clonotype showed up many times. The V gene is TRBV11-2, the J gene TRBJ2-5; D perhaps matches TRBD1 (6 bases). The CDR3 consists of 14 residues. V gave up 5 bases and J gave up 3 bases, with 13 bases separating them. Germline CDR1 and CDR2: SGHAT and FQNNGV. The CDR3 loop is CASSPGQFEETQYF. The CDR3 DNA follows: TGTGCCAGCAGCCCCGGACAGTTTGAAGAGACCCAGTACTTC.

The chain combines TRBV6-1 with TRBJ2-2; D is possibly TRBD2 (6 bases). Trimming took 6 bases from V and 5 from J, leaving 19 bases between them. In germline, CDR1 is MNHNS, CDR2 SASEGT. The CDR3 totals 16 residues. The CDR3 loop reads CASRTLSDRGTGELFF. CDR3 DNA sequence: TGTGCCAGCAGGACCCTTAGCGACCGGGGGACCGGGGAGCTGTTTTTT.

On this clonotype itself: With a much larger clone just one base away, this may be a read error. The J gene is TRBJ1-1, the V gene TRBV11-2; a possible D gene is TRBD1 (5 bases). The germline V and J ends were trimmed by 11 bases and 3 bases, with 7 bases remaining between them. The CDR3 contains 10 residues. Germline V CDR1 and CDR2: SGHAT, FQNNGV. This chain's CDR3 is CAGGDTEAFF. CDR3 nucleotide sequence: TGTGCCGGGGGGGACACTGAAGCTTTCTTT.

This clonotype turned up a few times. This chain links TRBV5-1 with TRBJ2-1; D call uncertain. Trimming removed 0 bases at V and 4 bases at J, with 11 bases between. Germline V gives CDR1 SGHRS, CDR2 YFSETQ. The CDR3 is made up of 15 amino acids. The CDR3 DNA follows: TGCGCCAGCAGCTTGGCCCCTTGGGCTTACAATGAGCAGTTCTTC. Amino acids: CASSLAPWAYNEQFF.

The chain links TRBV27 to TRBJ2-4, with D perhaps being TRBD1 or TRBD2 (7 bases each). Germline CDR1 reads MNHEY; CDR2 reads SMNVEV (reference sequence). There are 14 residues in the CDR3. V was trimmed by 1 base and J by 8 bases, leaving 12 bases between them. The DNA for the CDR3 is TGTGCCAGCAGTTTATGGCAGGGGGGGGACATTCAGTACTTC. The encoded protein is CASSLWQGGDIQYF.

This clonotype came up many times. The chain recombines TRBV7-9 with TRBJ2-7; D possibly uses TRBD1 or TRBD2 (5 bases each). With 4 bases removed from V and 7 bases from J, the gap between germline ends came to 14 bases. Germline V gene sequence: CDR1 SEHNR, CDR2 FQNEAQ (reference sequence). This CDR3 has 13 residues. CDR3: CASSWDPVGEQYF. The CDR3 region has the DNA TGTGCCAGCAGCTGGGACCCCGTGGGGGAGCAGTACTTC.

This clonotype was seen many times. This chain uses TRBV7-2 with TRBJ1-5; D might be TRBD1 (5 bases). Germline CDR1 is SGHTA and CDR2 is FQGNSA. The CDR3 runs 13 residues. The V gene lost 5 bases and the J gene lost 7 bases, with 12 bases spanning the gap. The CDR3 loop reads CASSQGPVQPQHF. The CDR3 region has the DNA TGTGCCAGCAGCCAGGGTCCGGTCCAGCCCCAGCATTTT.

This clonotype was picked up many times. Here the CDR3 reads CASSFGHANGNNEQFF. DNA of the CDR3: TGCGCCAGCAGCTTCGGACACGCAAATGGAAACAATGAGCAGTTCTTC. The chain recombines TRBV5-1 with TRBJ2-1; a weak D match, TRBD1 (5 bases). V was shortened by 2 bases and J by 5 bases, with 17 bases between the two germline ends. Germline-derived CDR1 and CDR2 are SGHRS and YFSETQ. This CDR3 region has 16 residues. Combining the CDR3 with reference TRBV5-1 and TRBJ2-1 gives the whole variable domain KAGVTQTPRYLIKTRGQQVTLSCSPISGHRSVSWYQQTPGQGLQFLFEYFSETQRNKGNFPGRFSGRQFSNSRSEMNVSTLELGDSALYLCASSFGHANGNNEQFFGPGTRLTVL.

Only a few counts were recorded for this clonotype. The rearrangement joins TRBV9 to TRBJ2-7, with D perhaps assigned TRBD1 or TRBD2 (6 bases each). The CDR3 has 14 residues. Looked up from germline, CDR1 is SGDLS and CDR2 is YYNGEE. Trimming left V 4 bases short and J 5 bases short, with 16 bases between. DNA of the CDR3: TGTGCCAGCAGCCCCCATTGGGGGGCCCACGAGCAGTACTTC. It is translated as CASSPHWGAHEQYF.

The chain couples TRBV19 to TRBJ1-1; TRBD1 matches at 7 bases. CDR1 is LNHDA, CDR2 SQIVND, per germline (reference sequence). Germline trimming cut 7 bases from V and 0 bases from J; bases unmatched to any gene: 5. This CDR3 comprises 14 residues. In nucleotides, the CDR3 is TGTGCCAGTATTGGCACAGGGGTGAACACTGAAGCTTTCTTT. It specifies CASIGTGVNTEAFF.

Only a few counts were recorded for this clonotype. The CDR3 here is CATRPGPSNEKLFF. DNA for the CDR3: TGTGCCACCCGCCCGGGTCCTTCTAATGAAAAACTGTTTTTT. This chain joins TRBV15 and TRBJ1-4; D gene uncertain. Per the germline V gene, CDR1 is LNHNV and CDR2 is YYDKDF (reference sequence). V lost 8 bases to trimming and J lost 3 bases, with 13 bases between them. This CDR3 spans 14 amino acids. Looking up the rest from reference TRBV15 and TRBJ1-4 gives the full variable domain: DAMVIQNPRYQVTQFGKPVTLSCSQTLNHNVMYWYQQKSSQAPKLLFHYYDKDFNNEADTPDNFQSRRPNTSFCFLDIRSPGLGDTAMYLCATRPGPSNEKLFFGSGTQLSVL.

This clonotype was detected ten times or more. The chain is built from TRBV20-1 and TRBJ2-2; unclear D gene. This CDR3 is 16 amino acids long. The germline V gene encodes CDR1 DFQATT and CDR2 SNEGSKA (reference sequence). V was clipped by 1 base and J by 0 bases, with 12 bases between them. CDR3 coding DNA: TGCAGTGCTAGAGCTCCCGGGTCATCGAACACCGGGGAGCTGTTTTTT. Its translation: CSARAPGSSNTGELFF.

This clonotype was observed many times. This chain connects TRBV6-1 to TRBJ1-3; weak D call: TRBD1 (5 bases). Trimming took off 8 bases at V and 1 base at J, with 12 bases between the two ends. CDR3 size: 14 residues. CDR1 MNHNS and CDR2 SASEGT come from the germline V gene. CDR3 in amino acids: CASVRDTSGNTIYF. The CDR3 coding sequence is TGTGCCAGCGTCAGGGATACTTCTGGAAACACCATATATTTT.

This clonotype was detected ten times or more. The rearrangement joins TRBV28 to TRBJ2-3, with 9 bases aligning to TRBD2. The germline CDR1 and CDR2 sequences are MDHEN and SYDVKM. CDR3 size: 15 residues. V lost 1 base to trimming and J lost 4 bases; unmatched junction nucleotides: 3. CDR3 nucleotide sequence: TGTGCCAGCAGTTTATCGGCGGGAGGGGCAGATACGCAGTATTTT. It encodes CASSLSAGGADTQYF.

The chain joins TRBV7-2 to TRBJ1-6, with TRBD1 matching over 8 bases. The CDR3 has 15 residues. Per germline, CDR1 SGHTA and CDR2 FQGNSA. V shed 5 bases, J shed 7 bases, and the junction held 7 bases outside the gene matches. The CDR3 spells CASSPTGVINSPLHF. The CDR3 DNA sequence: TGTGCCAGCAGCCCGACAGGGGTGATAAATTCACCCCTCCACTTT.

This clonotype showed up just a few times. The CDR3 DNA reads TGTGCCAGCAGGGCACCGGGACAGGGGAACACCGGGGAGCTGTTTTTT. Translating it yields CASRAPGQGNTGELFF. V is TRBV9 and J is TRBJ2-2; TRBD1 matches at 9 bases. CDR3 length equals 16 residues. CDR1 SGDLS and CDR2 YYNGEE come from the germline V gene. Trimming at V came to 5 bases and at J to 1 base, leaving 6 bases not matched to a gene.

The chain couples TRBV5-1 to TRBJ2-1; 12 bases are shared with TRBD2. V was pared by 2 bases and J by 7 bases, with 10 bases of the junction left unmatched. The germline gives CDR1 SGHRS, CDR2 YFSETQ. The CDR3 runs 17 residues. CDR3 coding DNA: TGCGCCAGCAGCTTTAGACTAGCGGGAGAGGCTCGAAATGAGCAGTTCTTC. The encoded protein is CASSFRLAGEARNEQFF. Full variable domain (remainder filled in from reference TRBV5-1 and TRBJ2-1): KAGVTQTPRYLIKTRGQQVTLSCSPISGHRSVSWYQQTPGQGLQFLFEYFSETQRNKGNFPGRFSGRQFSNSRSEMNVSTLELGDSALYLCASSFRLAGEARNEQFFGPGTRLTVL.

This clonotype has just a few counts. CDR3 protein: CASSPGGHTDTQYF. In nucleotides, the CDR3 is TGCGCCAGCAGCCCCGGTGGTCACACAGATACGCAGTATTTT. This chain uses TRBV5-1 with TRBJ2-3; D gene unclear. The CDR3 loop spans 14 amino acids. Per germline, CDR1 SGHRS and CDR2 YFSETQ. V lost 4 bases and J lost 2, with 11 bases in between.

This chain joins TRBV5-1 and TRBJ2-2; a weak D match, TRBD1 (5 bases). CDR3 length: 15 amino acids. Germline-derived CDR1 and CDR2 are SGHRS and YFSETQ. V was cut by 6 bases and J by 3 bases, with 15 bases left in between. CDR3 amino acids: CASIFGAADTGELFF. Here the CDR3 DNA reads TGCGCCAGCATCTTTGGGGCGGCCGACACCGGGGAGCTGTTTTTT.

This clonotype was picked up many times. The genes are TRBV7-2 and TRBJ2-1; 11 bases are shared with TRBD2. The V segment lost 5 bases and the J segment 7 bases; nucleotides outside the gene matches: 7. Germline V gene lookup returns CDR1 SGHTA and CDR2 FQGNSA. The CDR3 runs to 15 residues. The CDR3 DNA is TGTGCCAGCAGCCTCCTTAGCGGGAGGGGGAATGAGCAGTTCTTC. Amino acid sequence: CASSLLSGRGNEQFF.

This clonotype was counted at least ten times. This rearrangement joins TRBV7-9 to TRBJ2-5; D gene unclear. The CDR3 is made up of 13 amino acids. Trimming pared 3 bases from V and 7 bases from J, leaving 12 bases between. Germline V gene data show CDR1 as SEHNR and CDR2 as FQNEAQ (reference sequence). Written as DNA, the CDR3 is TGTGCCAGCAGCTTCTCCGTCGCGATGACCCAGTACTTC. It codes for CASSFSVAMTQYF.

V gene TRBV7-9 combines with J gene TRBJ1-2, with D tentatively TRBD1 (6 bases). Trimming took off 5 bases at V and 8 bases at J, with 15 bases between the two ends. Per the germline V gene, CDR1 is SEHNR and CDR2 is FQNEAQ (reference sequence). The CDR3 contains 13 residues. The CDR3, as DNA: TGTGCCAGCAGCCCTGGGACAACGCGGGGCTACACCTTC. It specifies CASSPGTTRGYTF.